This T cell receptor beta chain was identified in a study of shared clonotypes between healthy human individuals. Study at large: Per donor, three plates held CD4 naive cells, three held CD4 memory, two held CD8 naive and one held CD8 memory.

This CDR3 has 14 amino acids. V dropped 0 bases and J dropped 13; count of bases not matched to a gene: 9. CDR1 is SGHVS, CDR2 FNYEAQ, per germline. Deep level was the assay's run setting. Data came from immunoSEQ multiplex PCR; TCRdb stores just in-frame clones and leaves some out. The table includes over 1.4 million clones, 95% to 97% detected once. The chain couples TRBV7-6 to TRBJ2-1; 7 bases agree with TRBD1. Sequenced sample: naive CD4+ T cells sorted from blood. The subset: CD45RA+ positively selected. This receptor was identified in a man aged 30 to 45 in good health. CDR3 sequence reads: CASSLAHRGQRQFF. The CDR3 region has the DNA TGTGCCAGCAGCTTAGCGCACAGGGGACAAAGACAGTTCTTC.